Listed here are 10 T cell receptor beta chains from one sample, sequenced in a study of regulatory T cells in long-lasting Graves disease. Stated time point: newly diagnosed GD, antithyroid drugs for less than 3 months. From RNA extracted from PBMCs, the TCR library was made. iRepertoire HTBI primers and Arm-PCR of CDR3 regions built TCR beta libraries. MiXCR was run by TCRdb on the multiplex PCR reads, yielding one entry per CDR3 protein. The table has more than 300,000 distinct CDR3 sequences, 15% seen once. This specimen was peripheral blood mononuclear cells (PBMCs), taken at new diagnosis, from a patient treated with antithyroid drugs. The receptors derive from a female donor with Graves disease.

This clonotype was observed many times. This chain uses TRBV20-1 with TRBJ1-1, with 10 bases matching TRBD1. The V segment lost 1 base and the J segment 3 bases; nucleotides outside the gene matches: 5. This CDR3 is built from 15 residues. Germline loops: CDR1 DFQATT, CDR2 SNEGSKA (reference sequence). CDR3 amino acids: CSARVSTGGYTEAFF. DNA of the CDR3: TGCAGTGCTAGAGTTTCGACAGGGGGCTACACTGAAGCTTTCTTT.

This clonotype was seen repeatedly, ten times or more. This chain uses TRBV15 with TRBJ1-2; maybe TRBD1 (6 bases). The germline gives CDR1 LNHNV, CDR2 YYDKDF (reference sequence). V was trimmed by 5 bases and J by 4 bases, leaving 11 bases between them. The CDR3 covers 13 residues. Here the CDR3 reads CATSARTVYGYTF. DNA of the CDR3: TGTGCCACCAGCGCCCGGACAGTCTATGGCTACACCTTC. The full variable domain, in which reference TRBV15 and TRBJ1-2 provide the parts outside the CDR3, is DAMVIQNPRYQVTQFGKPVTLSCSQTLNHNVMYWYQQKSSQAPKLLFHYYDKDFNNEADTPDNFQSRRPNTSFCFLDIRSPGLGDTAMYLCATSARTVYGYTFGSGTRLTVV.

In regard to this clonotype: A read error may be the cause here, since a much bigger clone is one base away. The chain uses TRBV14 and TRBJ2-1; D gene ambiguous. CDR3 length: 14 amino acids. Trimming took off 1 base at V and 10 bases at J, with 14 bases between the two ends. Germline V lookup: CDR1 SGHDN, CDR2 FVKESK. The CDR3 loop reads CASSQVLSVYEQFF. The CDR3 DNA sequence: TGTGCCAGCAGCCAAGTTCTGAGCGTCTACGAGCAGTTCTTC.

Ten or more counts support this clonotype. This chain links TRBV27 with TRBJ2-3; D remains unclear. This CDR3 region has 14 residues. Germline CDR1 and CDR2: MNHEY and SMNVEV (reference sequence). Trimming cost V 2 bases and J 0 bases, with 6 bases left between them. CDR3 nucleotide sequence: TGTGCCAGCAGTTTAAGAAGTAGCACAGATACGCAGTATTTT. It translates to CASSLRSSTDTQYF.

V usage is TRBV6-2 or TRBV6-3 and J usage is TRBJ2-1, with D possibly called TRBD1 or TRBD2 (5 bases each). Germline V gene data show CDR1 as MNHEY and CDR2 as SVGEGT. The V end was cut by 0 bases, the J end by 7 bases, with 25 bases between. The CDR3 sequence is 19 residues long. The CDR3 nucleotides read TGTGCCAGCAGTTACTCGAGGGACGGCCGAACTCAGGGTTGGAATGAGCAGTTCTTC. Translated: CASSYSRDGRTQGWNEQFF.

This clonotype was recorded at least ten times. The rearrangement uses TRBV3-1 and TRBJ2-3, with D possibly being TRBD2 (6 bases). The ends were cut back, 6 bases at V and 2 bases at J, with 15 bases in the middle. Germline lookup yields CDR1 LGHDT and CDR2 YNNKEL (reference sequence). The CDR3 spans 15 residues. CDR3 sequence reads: CASSRRARVTDTQYF. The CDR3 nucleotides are TGTGCCAGCAGTCGGAGGGCCAGAGTCACAGATACGCAGTATTTT.

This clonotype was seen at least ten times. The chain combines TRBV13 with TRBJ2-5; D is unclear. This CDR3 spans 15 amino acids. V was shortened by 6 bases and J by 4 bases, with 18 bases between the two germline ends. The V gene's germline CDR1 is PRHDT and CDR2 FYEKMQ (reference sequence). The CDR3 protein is CASSSVLVGGETQYF. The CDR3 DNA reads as TGTGCCAGCAGTTCCGTTCTCGTCGGCGGAGAGACCCAGTACTTC.

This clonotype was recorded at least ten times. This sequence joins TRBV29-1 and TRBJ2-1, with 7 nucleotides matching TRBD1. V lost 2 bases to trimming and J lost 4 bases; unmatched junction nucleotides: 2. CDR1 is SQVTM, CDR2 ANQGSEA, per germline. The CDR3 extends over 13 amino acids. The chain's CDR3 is CSVEKDRYNEQFF. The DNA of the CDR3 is TGCAGCGTTGAAAAGGACAGGTACAATGAGCAGTTCTTC.

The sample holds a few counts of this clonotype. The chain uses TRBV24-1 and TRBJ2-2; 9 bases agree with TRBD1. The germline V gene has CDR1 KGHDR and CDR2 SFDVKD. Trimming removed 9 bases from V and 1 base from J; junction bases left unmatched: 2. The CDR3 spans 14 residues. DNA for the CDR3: TGTGCCACCCAGGGACAGGGGAACACCGGGGAGCTGTTTTTT. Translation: CATQGQGNTGELFF.

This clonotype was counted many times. In nucleotides, the CDR3 is TGTGCCAGCAGCCAAGATGAAGCGGGGGGGACAGATACGCAGTATTTT. Translation: CASSQDEAGGTDTQYF. This chain links TRBV14 with TRBJ2-3; 10 bases are shared with TRBD2. Trimming at V came to 0 bases and at J to 3 bases, leaving 3 bases not matched to a gene. Germline V lookup: CDR1 SGHDN, CDR2 FVKESK. The CDR3 is 16 amino acids.